A single sample gave rise to the 30 T cell receptor beta chains below, sequenced in a study of T cell changes during pregnancy in multiple sclerosis. Measured with immunoSEQ multiplex PCR; TCRdb has only the in-frame clones, and not every one. Among about 98,000 clones listed, just over 90% were seen once. Here the sequenced sample was peripheral blood, taken after pregnancy. The source is a female donor in good health, enrolled as a control in a pregnancy study.

This sequence joins TRBV6-5 and TRBJ2-3; TRBD2 matches 8 bases. This CDR3 comprises 14 residues. V dropped 7 bases and J dropped 7; count of bases not matched to a gene: 10. CDR1 and CDR2 (germline): MNHEY, SVGAGI. For the CDR3, the DNA is TGTGCCAGCAAATTCACGGGGGGGGCCTATACGCAGTATTTT. Protein product: CASKFTGGAYTQYF.

The CDR3 DNA is TGTGCCTGGTTGGAGCAGAACACTGAAGCTTTCTTT. Amino acids: CAWLEQNTEAFF. The genes are TRBV30 and TRBJ1-1; D is ambiguous. Trimming left V 5 bases short and J 1 base short, with 8 bases between. This CDR3 spans 12 amino acids. Germline loops: CDR1 GTSNPN, CDR2 SVGIG (reference sequence).

The gene calls are TRBV6-6 and TRBJ2-7; perhaps TRBD1 as D (6 bases). V shed 8 bases and J shed 2 bases, with 10 bases lying between them. Germline lookup yields CDR1 MNHNY and CDR2 SVGAGI (reference sequence). CDR3 length equals 12 residues. The CDR3 nucleotides are TGTGCCAGCGAGGACAGTGCCTACGAGCAGTACTTC. Its protein is CASEDSAYEQYF.

This clone appeared a single time. The V gene is TRBV9, the J gene TRBJ1-1, with D tentatively TRBD1 (6 bases). Per the germline V gene, CDR1 is SGDLS and CDR2 is YYNGEE. Trimming took 4 bases from V and 3 from J, leaving 13 bases between them. The CDR3 is 14 residues long. The CDR3 DNA is TGTGCCAGCAGCCCTCCCAGGGGCGACACTGAAGCTTTCTTT. Encoded protein: CASSPPRGDTEAFF.

As concerns this clone: This sample also contains other DNA sequences that code for the same CDR3. The chain joins TRBV2 to TRBJ2-7; 12 bases are shared with TRBD2. After removal of 7 bases from V and 1 base from J, the junction contained 5 bases not matched to a gene. This CDR3 has 15 amino acids. CDR1 SNHLY and CDR2 FYNNEI come from the germline V gene. The CDR3 bases are TGTGCCAGCATTCGGACTAGCGGGGTATCCTACGAGCAGTACTTC. It encodes CASIRTSGVSYEQYF.

The chain couples TRBV18 to TRBJ2-3, with 8 bases lining up with TRBD2. The CDR3 loop spans 16 amino acids. The V gene end was trimmed by 1 base and the J gene end by 2 bases; junction bases not matched to a gene: 5. In germline, CDR1 is KGHSH, CDR2 LQKENI. CDR3 amino acids: CASSPLSSGPTDTQYF. The CDR3 DNA reads TGTGCCAGCTCACCACTTTCTAGCGGGCCCACAGATACGCAGTATTTT. Supplemented by reference TRBV18 and TRBJ2-3, the full variable domain reads NAGVMQNPRHLVRRRGQEARLRCSPMKGHSHVYWYRQLPEEGLKFMVYLQKENIIDESGMPKERFSAEFPKEGPSILRIQQVVRGDSAAYFCASSPLSSGPTDTQYFGPGTRLTVL.

The chain carries TRBV27 and TRBJ2-2; unclear D gene. The germline V gene has CDR1 MNHEY and CDR2 SMNVEV (reference sequence). This CDR3 spans 14 amino acids. The V and J ends lost 2 bases and 4 bases respectively, with 8 bases between them. CDR3 in amino acids: CASSLVSTTGELFF. The CDR3 nucleotides read TGTGCCAGCAGTTTAGTCAGTACCACCGGGGAGCTGTTTTTT.

The rearrangement links TRBV7-3 to TRBJ1-2, with TRBD1 identical over 8 bases. CDR3 length equals 13 residues. Germline values: CDR1 SGHTA, CDR2 FQGTGA. The junction had 4 bases not matched to a gene; V was cut back by 5 bases and J by 5 bases. In nucleotides, the CDR3 is TGTGCCAGCAGCAGCGGACAGGGTTATGGCTACACCTTC. This codes for CASSSGQGYGYTF.

The chain links TRBV7-9 to TRBJ1-2; no clear D. Per the germline V gene, CDR1 is SEHNR and CDR2 is FQNEAQ (reference sequence). V was shortened by 1 base and J by 6 bases, with 9 bases between the two germline ends. CDR3 size: 13 residues. DNA of the CDR3: TGTGCCAGCAGCTTAGTAAGCGGGGATGGCTACACCTTC. This codes for CASSLVSGDGYTF.

The V and J genes are TRBV27 and TRBJ2-7, with 8 bases lining up with TRBD1. Germline trimming cut 8 bases from V and 5 bases from J; bases unmatched to any gene: 8. Germline V gene data show CDR1 as MNHEY and CDR2 as SMNVEV (reference sequence). This CDR3 region has 13 residues. The chain's CDR3 is CASGTGPSNEQYF. CDR3 DNA: TGTGCCAGCGGGACAGGCCCCTCTAACGAGCAGTACTTC.

V gene TRBV6-4 combines with J gene TRBJ2-2, with D possibly matching TRBD2 (6 bases). The germline V and J ends were trimmed by 3 bases and 7 bases, with 15 bases remaining between them. The CDR3 is 15 residues long. Germline loops: CDR1 MRHNA, CDR2 SNTAGT. DNA of the CDR3: TGTGCCAGCAGTGAAGGGTCGGGAGAAAACGGGGAGCTGTTTTTT. Translated, it gives CASSEGSGENGELFF.

This chain links TRBV7-8 with TRBJ2-5; D is possibly TRBD2 (7 bases). Deletions cut 3 bases from V and 2 bases from J, with 16 bases between. Germline V gene sequence: CDR1 SGHVS, CDR2 FQNEAQ. The CDR3 is 16 amino acids. The CDR3 loop reads CASSFPMGGLQETQYF. The CDR3 DNA is TGTGCCAGCAGCTTCCCCATGGGGGGGCTTCAAGAGACCCAGTACTTC.

The chain is built from TRBV28 and TRBJ1-2; D is possibly TRBD1 (6 bases). Germline V lookup: CDR1 MDHEN, CDR2 SYDVKM. The CDR3 extends over 12 amino acids. V lost 2 bases and J 7 bases, leaving 8 bases between the germline ends. In nucleotides, the CDR3 is TGTGCCAGCAGTTTAGGGGGCACTGGCTACACCTTC. Translated, it gives CASSLGGTGYTF.

V gene TRBV5-1 combines with J gene TRBJ2-7; 7 bases agree with TRBD1. The CDR3 covers 12 residues. CDR1 is SGHRS, CDR2 YFSETQ, per germline. V lost 5 bases to trimming and J lost 3 bases; unmatched junction nucleotides: 2. The CDR3: CASSRDSYEQYF. The CDR3 DNA follows: TGCGCCAGCAGTCGGGACAGCTACGAGCAGTACTTC. The full variable domain, its missing parts supplied by reference TRBV5-1 and TRBJ2-7, is KAGVTQTPRYLIKTRGQQVTLSCSPISGHRSVSWYQQTPGQGLQFLFEYFSETQRNKGNFPGRFSGRQFSNSRSEMNVSTLELGDSALYLCASSRDSYEQYFGPGTRLTVT.

The V gene is TRBV19, the J gene TRBJ1-1; tentatively, D is TRBD1 (5 bases). Trimming shortened V by 7 bases and J by 1 base, and 13 bases separated the two germline ends. Germline-derived CDR1 and CDR2 are LNHDA and SQIVND (reference sequence). The CDR3 sequence is 14 residues long. CDR3 sequence reads: CASNAGGANTEAFF. In nucleotides, the CDR3 is TGTGCCAGTAATGCGGGCGGGGCGAACACTGAAGCTTTCTTT.

The CDR3 here is CASSSGTENQPQHF. Here the CDR3 DNA reads TGCGCCAGCAGTTCCGGGACAGAGAATCAGCCCCAGCATTTT. The chain uses TRBV5-1 and TRBJ1-5, with 7 bases lining up with TRBD1. The CDR3 length is 14 residues. Losses at the gene ends were 5 bases for V and 4 bases for J; bases not matched to a gene: 6. Germline V gives CDR1 SGHRS, CDR2 YFSETQ.

This clone was recorded once. The J gene is TRBJ2-2, the V gene TRBV19; tentative D call: TRBD2 (6 bases). The CDR3 loop spans 16 amino acids. Trimming took off 9 bases at V and 1 base at J, with 18 bases between the two ends. CDR1 is LNHDA, CDR2 SQIVND, per germline (reference sequence). In DNA form, the CDR3 reads TGTGCCAGCCGGCACGACCGGGGGTTGAACACCGGGGAGCTGTTTTTT. It encodes CASRHDRGLNTGELFF.

This sequence joins TRBV19 and TRBJ1-4; TRBD1 matches at 7 bases. Looked up from germline, CDR1 is LNHDA and CDR2 is SQIVND (reference sequence). V gave up 5 bases and J gave up 13 bases; unmatched junction bases: 7. This CDR3 is 12 amino acids long. CDR3: CASSLFRQGLFF. The CDR3 region has the DNA TGTGCCAGTAGTTTATTTAGACAGGGACTGTTTTTT.

V usage is TRBV27 and J usage is TRBJ1-1, with D unclear. Germline values: CDR1 MNHEY, CDR2 SMNVEV (reference sequence). The CDR3 is made up of 11 amino acids. Deletions cut 9 bases from V and 4 bases from J, with 9 bases between. The CDR3 reads CASQRGTEAFF. Here the CDR3 DNA reads TGTGCCAGTCAACGGGGCACTGAAGCTTTCTTT.

The J gene is TRBJ2-7, the V gene TRBV11-3; 7 nucleotides match TRBD1. Trimming at V came to 5 bases and at J to 3 bases, leaving 4 bases not matched to a gene. Germline CDR1 SGHNT, CDR2 YENEEA. This CDR3 has 13 amino acids. The CDR3 coding sequence is TGTGCCAGCAGCCCAGGGGGAAACTACGAGCAGTACTTC. Amino acids: CASSPGGNYEQYF.

The rearrangement links TRBV2 to TRBJ2-6, with 7 bases aligning to TRBD1. The CDR3 has 16 residues. The V gene's germline CDR1 is SNHLY and CDR2 FYNNEI. The V gene end was trimmed by 5 bases and the J gene end by 0 bases; junction bases not matched to a gene: 4. CDR3 in amino acids: CASSLQGNSGANVLTF. The CDR3 coding sequence is TGTGCCAGCAGTTTACAGGGGAACTCTGGGGCCAACGTCCTGACTTTC. The whole variable domain, filled in from reference TRBV2 and TRBJ2-6, reads EPEVTQTPSHQVTQMGQEVILRCVPISNHLYFYWYRQILGQKVEFLVSFYNNEISEKSEIFDDQFSVERPDGSNFTLKIRSTKLEDSAMYFCASSLQGNSGANVLTFGAGSRLTVL.

This sequence joins TRBV6-5 and TRBJ1-5; 7 positions match TRBD1. V was clipped by 5 bases and J by 6 bases; unmatched bases: 7. The CDR3 loop spans 14 amino acids. Per the germline V gene, CDR1 is MNHEY and CDR2 is SVGAGI. The CDR3 sequence is CASSTTGLGQPQHF. The CDR3 DNA reads TGTGCCAGCAGTACGACAGGGTTGGGTCAGCCCCAGCATTTT.

V is TRBV28 and J is TRBJ2-1, with 8 bases fitting TRBD2. Germline lookup yields CDR1 MDHEN and CDR2 SYDVKM. The CDR3 is 14 residues long. V trimming: 7 bases; J trimming: 9 bases; junction bases outside the gene matches: 11. In DNA form, the CDR3 reads TGTGCCAGCAAGGAAAGCGGGAGTTTGGGTGAGCAGTTCTTC. The encoded protein is CASKESGSLGEQFF.

The chain uses TRBV28 and TRBJ1-5; a possible D gene is TRBD1 (6 bases). Germline CDR1 reads MDHEN; CDR2 reads SYDVKM. The V gene lost 2 bases and the J gene lost 6 bases, with 11 bases spanning the gap. The CDR3 has 14 residues. The CDR3 reads CASSLGAGAQPQHF. Written as DNA, the CDR3 is TGTGCCAGCAGTTTAGGGGCAGGGGCTCAGCCCCAGCATTTT.

This chain joins TRBV27 and TRBJ2-5; 9 nucleotides align to TRBD2. The CDR3 has 15 residues. Germline V gives CDR1 MNHEY, CDR2 SMNVEV (reference sequence). The V gene end was trimmed by 3 bases and the J gene end by 2 bases; junction bases not matched to a gene: 4. The CDR3 bases are TGTGCCAGCAGTTTGGGGACTAGCAGACAAGAGACCCAGTACTTC. Translation: CASSLGTSRQETQYF.

This clone has only a few counts. V usage is TRBV19 and J usage is TRBJ2-7, with unresolved D. V shed 4 bases and J shed 0 bases, with 13 bases lying between them. In germline, CDR1 is LNHDA, CDR2 SQIVND (reference sequence). The CDR3 runs 15 residues. CDR3 nucleotide sequence: TGTGCCAGTAGTAGTAGAACGGCGGTCTCCTACGAGCAGTACTTC. It yields the protein CASSSRTAVSYEQYF.

This sequence joins TRBV7-2 and TRBJ2-1; 8 bases match TRBD2. Germline V lookup: CDR1 SGHTA, CDR2 FQGNSA. With V trimmed by 1 base and J by 6 bases, 8 bases remained unmatched. The CDR3 is 16 residues long. The CDR3 reads CASSLVSGGLGNEQFF. In DNA, the CDR3 is TGTGCCAGCAGCTTAGTCTCGGGGGGGCTCGGCAATGAGCAGTTCTTC.

This chain connects TRBV5-1 to TRBJ2-1, with TRBD1 identical over 7 bases. The CDR3 spans 12 residues. CDR1 is SGHRS and CDR2 is YFSETQ in the germline V gene. Unmatched junction bases numbered 0, after V lost 2 bases and J lost 7 bases. For the CDR3, the DNA is TGCGCCAGCAGCTTACAGGGGAATGAGCAGTTCTTC. This codes for CASSLQGNEQFF.

This chain uses TRBV19 with TRBJ1-5; a possible D gene is TRBD1 (5 bases). V gave up 6 bases and J gave up 6 bases, with 18 bases separating them. The germline gives CDR1 LNHDA, CDR2 SQIVND (reference sequence). This CDR3 region has 15 residues. Here the CDR3 DNA reads TGTGCCAGTAGACAGACCCAAACCAGGGTTCAGCCCCAGCATTTT. This sequence encodes CASRQTQTRVQPQHF.

The chain employs TRBV19 and TRBJ2-3; possibly TRBD1 for D (6 bases). V was cut by 5 bases and J by 1 base, with 10 bases left in between. Germline values: CDR1 LNHDA, CDR2 SQIVND (reference sequence). This CDR3 comprises 14 residues. CDR3 nucleotides: TGTGCCAGTAGTTACCGACAGGGCACAGATACGCAGTATTTT. Protein sequence: CASSYRQGTDTQYF.